These 11 T cell receptor beta chains share one sample of origin, sequenced in a study of OX40 agonist ivuxolimab in advanced cancers. Profiling relied on immunoSEQ multiplex PCR, and the TCRdb table lists in-frame clones only, not all of them. The profile shows 55,000 to 85,000 clones, roughly 89% of them singletons. This specimen consisted of CD4+ or CD8+ T cells sorted from blood, obtained in a trial of the OX40 agonist ivuxolimab. These receptors were collected from an adult with an advanced solid tumor such as melanoma, head and neck, liver or kidney cancer.

The chain uses TRBV27 and TRBJ2-7; D gene unclear. Trimming shortened V by 2 bases and J by 3 bases, and 11 bases separated the two germline ends. CDR1 is MNHEY and CDR2 is SMNVEV in the germline V gene (reference sequence). There are 14 residues in the CDR3. CDR3 loop: CASSLVLGYYEQYF. DNA for the CDR3: TGTGCCAGCAGTTTAGTGTTGGGGTACTACGAGCAGTACTTC.

This rearrangement joins TRBV6-6 to TRBJ1-5, with D tentatively TRBD1 (5 bases). The CDR3 spans 13 residues. Germline V gives CDR1 MNHNY, CDR2 SVGAGI (reference sequence). V lost 8 bases and J lost 0, with 8 bases in between. Here the CDR3 reads CASAGYSNQPQHF. DNA for the CDR3: TGTGCCAGCGCAGGGTATAGCAATCAGCCCCAGCATTTT.

The chain uses TRBV5-1 and TRBJ2-5; no reliable D call. The CDR3 consists of 14 residues. Germline assignment: CDR1 SGHRS and CDR2 YFSETQ. V was cut by 0 bases and J by 5 bases, with 11 bases left in between. The CDR3 DNA reads TGCGCCAGCAGCTTGGCCCAGAGAGAGGAGACCCAGTACTTC. Its translation: CASSLAQREETQYF.

The rearrangement joins TRBV9 to TRBJ2-6, with D hard to call. This CDR3 contains 14 residues. CDR1 is SGDLS, CDR2 YYNGEE, per germline. Trimming pared 0 bases from V and 2 bases from J, leaving 3 bases between. In nucleotides, the CDR3 is TGTGCCAGCAGCGTAGGACCTGGGGCCAACGTCCTGACTTTC. Translating it yields CASSVGPGANVLTF. Full variable domain (remainder filled in from reference TRBV9 and TRBJ2-6): DSGVTQTPKHLITATGQRVTLRCSPRSGDLSVYWYQQSLDQGLQFLIQYYNGEERAKGNILERFSAQQFPDLHSELNLSSLELGDSALYFCASSVGPGANVLTFGAGSRLTVL.

This sequence joins TRBV5-1 and TRBJ1-2; TRBD1 matches 11 bases. This CDR3 spans 14 amino acids. J lost 5 bases, V lost 4 bases, and 4 bases had no gene match. The V gene's germline CDR1 is SGHRS and CDR2 YFSETQ. This CDR3 is CASSPGQGGYGYTF. For the CDR3, the DNA is TGCGCCAGCAGCCCGGGACAGGGGGGATATGGCTACACCTTC.

The chain has TRBV28 and TRBJ2-3; the match to TRBD2 covers 8 bases. Germline trimming cut 5 bases from V and 2 bases from J; bases unmatched to any gene: 3. This CDR3 is built from 14 residues. CDR1 is MDHEN and CDR2 is SYDVKM in the germline V gene. The CDR3 region is CASSRGLDTDTQYF. CDR3 nucleotides: TGTGCCAGCAGTAGGGGACTAGACACAGATACGCAGTATTTT.

The chain links TRBV7-9 to TRBJ2-5, with 11 nucleotides matching TRBD1. There are 17 residues in the CDR3. V shed 1 base, J shed 1 base, and the junction held 5 bases outside the gene matches. Germline V CDR1 and CDR2: SEHNR, FQNEAQ (reference sequence). CDR3 DNA sequence: TGTGCCAGCAGCTTAGGGGGACAGGGGGGTAGCCAAGAGACCCAGTACTTC. Its protein product is CASSLGGQGGSQETQYF.

The genes are TRBV7-2 and TRBJ1-4; D possibly corresponds to TRBD1 (5 bases). The CDR3 is 17 amino acids. CDR1 and CDR2 (germline): SGHTA, FQGNSA. V shed 0 bases and J shed 9 bases, with 20 bases lying between them. The CDR3 reads CASSLALRDSKGKKLFF. The CDR3 bases are TGTGCCAGCAGCTTAGCGCTCCGGGACTCAAAGGGGAAAAAACTGTTTTTT.

The V and J genes are TRBV14 and TRBJ1-1; perhaps TRBD1 as D (6 bases). CDR3 length equals 15 residues. Germline CDR1 is SGHDN and CDR2 is FVKESK. Trimming left V 2 bases short and J 5 bases short, with 15 bases between. The CDR3 spells CASSQSEGGWTEAFF. For the CDR3, the DNA is TGTGCCAGCAGCCAATCGGAGGGGGGATGGACTGAAGCTTTCTTT.

The chain employs TRBV5-6 and TRBJ2-3, with 9 nucleotides matching TRBD2. CDR3 length: 17 residues. V was pared by 1 base and J by 5 bases, with 11 bases of the junction left unmatched. Germline V gene lookup returns CDR1 SGHDT and CDR2 YYEEEE. The CDR3 is CASSLWARTSEGDTQYF. As DNA, the CDR3 is TGTGCCAGCAGCTTGTGGGCCAGGACTAGCGAGGGAGATACGCAGTATTTT.

The rearrangement joins TRBV7-8 to TRBJ1-6; D not resolved. The CDR3 consists of 13 residues. Trimming shortened V by 2 bases and J by 10 bases, and 9 bases separated the two germline ends. Germline lookup yields CDR1 SGHVS and CDR2 FQNEAQ. The CDR3 DNA is TGTGCCAGCAGCTTAAGAGGAGGATCACCCCTCCACTTT. This sequence encodes CASSLRGGSPLHF. Full variable domain (rest looked up from reference TRBV7-8 and TRBJ1-6): GAGVSQSPRYKVAKRGQDVALRCDPISGHVSLFWYQQALGQGPEFLTYFQNEAQLDKSGLPSDRFFAERPEGSVSTLKIQRTQQEDSAVYLCASSLRGGSPLHFGNGTRLTVT.